The T cell receptor (beta chain) described here comes from a study of CD8 T cells in Susac syndrome. Patients with Susac syndrome met diagnostic criteria defined recently for definite or probable disease. Reverse transcription of about 0.45 to 1 ug RNA was performed with random hexamers. Across 54 Vbeta and 13 Jbeta, immunoSEQ multiplex PCR amplified TCR beta CDR3. TCRdb processed the immunoSEQ multiplex PCR reads anew with MiXCR; each CDR3 protein has one entry. This sample yields some 100,000 distinct CDR3 sequences, of which 95% are seen a single time; approximately 0.3% belongs to the top ten. The clonotype originates from a human donor with Susac syndrome. Sequencing was carried out using CD8+ T cells from PBMCs.

The CDR3 here is CASSWLPGQSHPQYF. CDR3 sequence (DNA): TGTGCCAGCAGCTGGCTTCCGGGACAGTCTCACCCGCAGTACTTC. V is TRBV7-3 and J is TRBJ2-5; 7 bases match TRBD1. The CDR3 spans 15 residues. Germline trimming cut 4 bases from V and 11 bases from J; bases unmatched to any gene: 16. Germline assignment: CDR1 SGHTA and CDR2 FQGTGA.